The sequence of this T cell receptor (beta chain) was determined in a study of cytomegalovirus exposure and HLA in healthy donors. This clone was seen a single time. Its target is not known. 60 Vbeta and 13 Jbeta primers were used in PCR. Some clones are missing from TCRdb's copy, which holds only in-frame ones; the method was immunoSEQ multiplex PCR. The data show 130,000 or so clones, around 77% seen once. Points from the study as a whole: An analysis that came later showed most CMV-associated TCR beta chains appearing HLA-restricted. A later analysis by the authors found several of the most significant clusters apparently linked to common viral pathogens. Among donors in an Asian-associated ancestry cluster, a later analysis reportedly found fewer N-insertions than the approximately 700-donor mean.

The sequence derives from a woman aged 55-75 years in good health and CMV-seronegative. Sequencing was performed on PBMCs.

CDR3 protein: CASSPQGTGRDEQYF. In DNA form, the CDR3 reads TGTGCCAGCTCACCACAGGGGACAGGGAGAGACGAGCAGTACTTC. V and J are TRBV18 and TRBJ2-7; TRBD1 matches at 9 bases. With 1 base clipped from V and 5 bases from J, the junction kept 6 bases outside the gene matches. CDR3 size: 15 residues. Germline V gene sequence: CDR1 KGHSH, CDR2 LQKENI.